Listed below are T cell receptor beta chains from one sample, sequenced in a study of blood T cell repertoires in COVID-19. Sequenced by immunoSEQ multiplex PCR; TCRdb stores in-frame clones only, minus some. The sample lists 450,000 to 500,000 clones, approximately 91% seen once, with around 7.9% in the top ten. The sample comprised PBMCs or T cells enriched from blood (not recorded which). These receptors came from a woman aged 55-69 years who had recovered from COVID-19. Both conserved end residues are part of each CDR3. D genes are given only for firm matches. Clone sizes are given selectively: once, few, many, or a class where the clone is expanded.

size,J,D,V,CDR3,DNA
NA,TRBJ2-1,NA,TRBV28,CASSPGKNEQFF,TGTGCCAGCAGCCCAGGGAAGAATGAGCAGTTCTTC
NA,TRBJ2-7,TRBD1,TRBV2,CASSAPGQGFHEQYF,TGTGCCAGCAGTGCCCCGGGACAGGGGTTCCACGAGCAGTACTTC
few,TRBJ2-1,NA,TRBV20-1,CSARARNEQFF,TGCAGTGCTAGAGCTCGCAATGAGCAGTTCTTC
NA,TRBJ1-2,TRBD1,TRBV5-1,CASSPVGTGGRYGYTF,TGCGCCAGCAGCCCTGTGGGTACAGGGGGAAGGTATGGCTACACCTTC
NA,TRBJ2-1,TRBD2,TRBV2,CASSALAGVSYNEQFF,TGTGCCAGCAGTGCGCTAGCGGGGGTCTCCTACAATGAGCAGTTCTTC
NA,TRBJ1-1,TRBD1,TRBV5-1,CASSLQGRGVTEAFF,TGCGCCAGCAGCTTGCAGGGCAGGGGGGTTACTGAAGCTTTCTTT
NA,TRBJ2-1,NA,TRBV4-1,CASSQVITSYNEQFF,TGCGCCAGCAGCCAAGTGATCACTAGCTACAATGAGCAGTTCTTC
few,TRBJ2-4,TRBD2,TRBV4-1,CASSQFPSGGGIAKNIQYF,TGCGCCAGCAGCCAATTCCCTAGCGGGGGGGGAATAGCCAAAAACATTCAGTACTTC
once,TRBJ1-2,TRBD1,TRBV27,CASSLGAGGGGYGYTF,TGTGCCAGCAGTTTAGGAGCAGGGGGCGGTGGCTATGGCTACACCTTC
NA,TRBJ1-2,NA,TRBV3-1/TRBV3-2,CASSHFRQDGYTF,TGTGCCAGCAGCCATTTCCGACAGGATGGCTACACCTTC
NA,TRBJ1-1,NA,TRBV18,CASSPGSGNTEAFF,TGTGCCAGCTCACCAGGCTCGGGGAACACTGAAGCTTTCTTT
NA,TRBJ2-1,NA,TRBV6-5,CATAFVDTSYNEQFF,TGTGCCACCGCATTCGTTGACACTTCCTACAATGAGCAGTTCTTC
NA,TRBJ2-1,NA,TRBV10-1,CASSESGPYNEQFF,TGCGCCAGCAGTGAGAGCGGCCCTTACAATGAGCAGTTCTTC
NA,TRBJ1-1,TRBD1,TRBV2,CASPRAQGTSEAFF,TGTGCCAGCCCCCGGGCACAGGGGACGTCTGAAGCTTTCTTT
NA,TRBJ1-3,NA,TRBV7-2,CASSLTVSGNTIYF,TGTGCCAGCAGCCTGACAGTCTCTGGAAACACCATATATTTT
NA,TRBJ2-7,TRBD1,TRBV12-5,CASGQRTGGYYEQYF,TGTGCTAGTGGTCAAAGGACAGGGGGTTACTACGAGCAGTACTTC
NA,TRBJ1-6,NA,TRBV20-1,CSASRGINSPLHF,TGCAGTGCTAGTCGAGGGATTAATTCACCCCTCCACTTT
NA,TRBJ1-5,TRBD1,TRBV2,CASSARDRGNQPQHF,TGTGCCAGCAGCGCTAGGGACAGGGGCAATCAGCCCCAGCATTTT
large,TRBJ2-2,TRBD2,TRBV5-1,CASAASGGDFNTGELFF,TGCGCGTCCGCTGCCAGCGGGGGAGATTTTAACACCGGGGAGCTGTTTTTT
NA,TRBJ2-5,NA,TRBV6-5,CASSYSGTQETQYF,TGTGCCAGCAGTTACTCGGGCACCCAAGAGACCCAGTACTTC
NA,TRBJ1-5,NA,TRBV4-1,CASSQDGRDSNQPQHF,TGCGCCAGCAGCCAAGATGGCAGGGATAGCAATCAGCCCCAGCATTTT
NA,TRBJ2-7,TRBD2,TRBV5-1,CASSFLPSGGVSTEQYF,TGCGCCAGCAGCTTTCTCCCTAGCGGGGGGGTATCAACCGAGCAGTACTTC
NA,TRBJ1-2,TRBD1,TRBV7-2,CASSLYRGPNYGYTF,TGTGCCAGCAGCCTATACAGGGGACCGAACTATGGCTACACCTTC
NA,TRBJ1-1,TRBD1,TRBV19,CASSIDLTGGVAFF,TGTGCCAGTAGTATAGATCTGACAGGGGGTGTAGCTTTCTTT
NA,TRBJ1-5,NA,TRBV2,CASSEVTGNQPQHF,TGTGCCAGCAGTGAAGTTACGGGGAACCAGCCCCAGCATTTT
NA,TRBJ1-1,NA,TRBV7-2,CASSLWGRAEAFF,TGTGCCAGCAGCTTATGGGGGAGGGCTGAAGCTTTCTTT
NA,TRBJ1-1,TRBD1,TRBV5-1,CASISSTGKSSEAFF,TGCGCCAGCATAAGTTCGACAGGGAAAAGTTCTGAAGCTTTCTTT
NA,TRBJ2-2,NA,TRBV2,CASRDVGLSENTGELFF,TGTGCCAGCCGAGACGTGGGCCTTTCGGAGAACACCGGGGAGCTGTTTTTT
NA,TRBJ1-1,NA,TRBV4-2,CASSQDSRTSATAFF,TGTGCCAGCAGCCAAGACTCTCGGACATCCGCAACGGCTTTCTTT
NA,TRBJ2-1,TRBD1,TRBV10-3,CATTGEGSNEQFF,TGTGCCACTACAGGGGAAGGTAGCAATGAGCAGTTCTTC
NA,TRBJ1-2,NA,TRBV6-1,CASSEGGAGTGYTF,TGTGCCAGCAGTGAAGGGGGTGCGGGGACTGGCTACACCTTC
NA,TRBJ1-2,NA,TRBV19,CASSITGSYGYTF,TGTGCCAGTAGTATTACGGGGAGCTATGGCTACACCTTC
NA,TRBJ1-2,NA,TRBV20-1,CSASPTGDYGYTF,TGCAGTGCTAGTCCTACCGGTGACTATGGCTACACCTTC
NA,TRBJ2-4,NA,TRBV12-3/TRBV12-4,CASSYRGREYF,TGTGCCAGCAGTTATCGTGGCAGGGAGTACTTC
NA,TRBJ2-1,TRBD1,TRBV13,CASSTGQGNEQFF,TGTGCCAGCAGCACTGGACAGGGCAATGAGCAGTTCTTC
NA,TRBJ2-5,NA,TRBV4-1,CASSQVRGQTQYF,TGCGCCAGCAGCCAAGTCCGGGGTCAGACCCAGTACTTC
NA,TRBJ1-1,NA,TRBV5-4,CASSLSTDTEAFF,TGTGCCAGCAGCTTGAGTACGGACACTGAAGCTTTCTTT
NA,TRBJ2-3,NA,TRBV19,CASKARGTDTQYF,TGTGCCAGTAAAGCCAGGGGCACAGATACGCAGTATTTT
once,TRBJ1-4,NA,TRBV27,CASRPGTTPKGEKLFF,TGTGCCAGCAGACCCGGGACAACCCCAAAGGGGGAAAAACTGTTTTTT
once,TRBJ2-2,NA,TRBV21-1,CASSKEIRDRGHTGELFF,TGTGCCAGCAGCAAAGAAATCCGGGACAGGGGGCACACCGGGGAGCTGTTTTTT
NA,TRBJ1-3,NA,TRBV5-1,CASSSRDIGNTIYF,TGCGCCAGCAGCTCTCGGGACATTGGAAACACCATATATTTT
NA,TRBJ2-3,TRBD1,TRBV2,CASSGQGTDTQYF,TGTGCCAGCTCAGGACAGGGCACAGATACGCAGTATTTT
NA,TRBJ1-1,NA,TRBV3-1/TRBV3-2,CASSQIRVGRTEAFF,TGTGCCAGCAGCCAAATAAGGGTCGGGAGGACTGAAGCTTTCTTT
NA,TRBJ2-3,NA,TRBV6-1,CASSEFNTQYF,TGTGCCAGCAGTGAATTCAATACGCAGTATTTT
NA,TRBJ2-5,TRBD2,TRBV5-1,CASSWMTSEIQETQYF,TGCGCCAGCAGCTGGATGACTAGCGAGATACAAGAGACCCAGTACTTC
NA,TRBJ2-6,NA,TRBV18,CASSAQGSGANVLTF,TGTGCCAGCTCAGCTCAGGGGTCCGGGGCCAACGTCCTGACTTTC
NA,TRBJ1-1,NA,TRBV28,CASSFGGNTEAFF,TGTGCCAGCAGTTTCGGGGGGAACACTGAAGCTTTCTTT
NA,TRBJ2-5,NA,TRBV5-1,CASHPQGLSETQYF,TGCGCCAGTCACCCGCAGGGGTTATCGGAGACCCAGTACTTC
NA,TRBJ1-4,NA,TRBV5-8,CASTTREKLFF,TGTGCCAGCACCACTAGGGAAAAACTGTTTTTT
NA,TRBJ2-7,NA,TRBV2,CASSATAYEQYF,TGTGCCAGCAGTGCGACTGCCTACGAGCAGTACTTC
NA,TRBJ2-6,NA,TRBV19,CASSTRGANVLTF,TGTGCCAGTAGTACTCGTGGGGCCAACGTCCTGACTTTC